This T cell receptor beta chain came from a study of blood T cells in healthy people across ages. Germline assignment: CDR1 SGDLS and CDR2 YYNGEE. The CDR3 runs to 13 residues. The V and J ends lost 4 bases and 9 bases respectively, with 15 bases between them. This clonotype was recorded a few times. A second PCR of 7 to 11 cycles used a sample-barcoded 5' primer and a J-beta primer mix. Every sample gave at least 2.5 million paired-end reads containing CDR3. TCRdb ran MiXCR on the 5' RACE reads and lists one entry per CDR3 protein. The sample includes 600,000 to 650,000 distinct CDR3 sequences, 58% of them seen just once.

The chain is built from TRBV9 and TRBJ2-3, with a weak D call TRBD2 (6 bases). This clonotype originated in a man aged 55 to 70 in good health. What was sequenced was blood. DNA of the CDR3: TGTGCCAGCAGCCCCCGGAGGGAAGGGACGCAGTATTTT. Translating it yields CASSPRREGTQYF.